This entry concerns a single T cell receptor (beta chain). Its antigen remains undetermined. No quality values exist for individual bases; no much larger clone is one base distant. V lost 4 bases and J lost 1 base, and the count of bases not matched to a germline gene is 8. From a lookup of the germline V gene (reference sequence), CDR1 and CDR2 are SGHNT and YYREEE. The CDR3 goes from the cysteine to the phenylalanine over 16 residues. The kept DNA is CDR3 alone, 48 bases in frame from the first base. The donors were healthy, HIV-negative adults with no recently reported acute infections or vaccinations. All donors were Caucasian adults living in Nashville, Tennessee, USA. The CD8 memory samples were a combination of magnetically selected CD45RO+ cells and CCR7-negative CD45RA+ effector memory (TemRA) cells. After blood collection by leukapheresis, PBMCs were isolated using Ficoll-Histopaque density gradient centrifugation and then cryopreserved in the vapor phase of liquid nitrogen. Analytical flow cytometry was used to check the purity and quantity of each magnetically sorted T cell population. Each sorted fraction had its genomic DNA isolated and then quantified by UV absorbance on a Nanodrop 2000c.

These data originate in a study of shared clonotypes between healthy human individuals (dated by TCRdb to about 2020). Background for the entire study: A few men and a couple of women, aged 18 to 49 years, made up the cohort. To estimate repertoire size and how much clonotypes are shared between individuals, the study performed deep sequencing of blood TCR repertoires from a few healthy adults. For each donor, CD4 naive and CD4 memory were each run on three plates, CD8 naive on two plates, and CD8 memory on one plate. Leukapheresis yielded between about 0.9 and 10 billion PBMCs per donor. Libraries were prepared and TCR repertoires were sequenced by different laboratories using diverse techniques, in order to increase sequencing depth and limit assay-specific biases. Broader findings and caveats from the paper: Compared with non-shared clonotypes, clonotypes shared by all four sorted-subset donors had higher generation probabilities. The genetic and exposure-history diversity represented was limited by the small number of donors. When several donors were compared, the shared fraction of clonotypes was around 5.1% for naive CD4, around 3.5% for naive CD8, about 2.4% for memory CD4, and 0.4% for memory CD8. Naive subsets generally had larger estimated clonotype richness than memory subsets did. Based on pairwise subsampling, the degree of clonotype sharing among donors was expected to be affected by sequencing depth. Sampling was limited to blood, and TCR repertoires in tissue likely differ from TCR repertoires in blood. Incomplete sequencing was indicated by rarefaction of sorted-subset datasets, despite the large sequencing depth.

Using the deep immunoSEQ assay, TCR CDR3 regions were amplified from genomic DNA by multiplex PCR. For each cell subset, the extracted genomic DNA was distributed evenly across all wells of several immunoSEQ 96-well plates, and each plate served as one replicate. For sorted subsets, about 200 ng genomic DNA, equal to 25,000 to 35,000 T cell genomes, was loaded into each replicate PCR. Purified libraries were quantified with a Qubit 3.0 fluorometer, sized on a Bioanalyzer 2100, and re-quantified with the KAPA Library Quantification kit. A separate single-read 150-cycle Illumina NextSeq 550 flow cell was used to sequence each immunoSEQ 96-well plate. Per the original workflow: Because only junctional sequences without quality scores were contained in the immunoSEQ output, filtering matching that applied to full-length reads could not be performed. To assign V/J genes and CDR3, sequences were annotated using PyIR, a Python wrapper for IgBLAST v1.9, with IMGT germline references. Reads were removed for weak V/J assignments (E-value above 1e-6), missing CDR3, stop codons, out-of-frame junctions, or ambiguous translated residues. V3J clonotypes were defined as sequences sharing the same inferred V gene, J gene, and CDR3 amino acid sequence. The percentage overlap between two repertoires was calculated by dividing the number of shared unique clonotypes by the size of the smaller repertoire. Three approaches were used to assess repertoire richness: RTK rarefaction, the Chao1 estimator, and Recon v2.1 estimates of unobserved clonotypes. For all TCRbeta clonotypes obtained by the gDNA method from several donors, generation probabilities were computed with OLGA. The immuneACCESS repertoire file appears here via TCRdb, limited to in-frame rearrangements. These files lack a portion of the clones; in checked studies, under half of the deficit traces to unresolved V genes, and the cause of the others is not known. V and J calls plus clone size are reproduced from that table; the DNA served to infer D and trimming. The sample table holds more than 550,000 clones, of which roughly 88% were seen once. About a third of the sample lies in the top ten.

Recombination linked TRBV5-4 to TRBJ2-3; TRBD1 agrees with 8 junctional bases. The receptor's source is a young man in good health. Some clones in this sample may be carry-over from other donors' samples. The sample taken for sequencing was memory CD8+ T cells from PBMCs. This sample's cell subset or site label indicates: CD45RO+ cells pooled with CCR7-negative TemRA cells. The nucleotide sequence is given as TGTGCCAGCAGCCAAAACCCGGGACAGGGCACAGATACGCAGTATTTT. Its protein product is CASSQNPGQGTDTQYF.